This entry concerns a single T cell receptor beta chain. Compared with germline, one end of the junction differs, possibly owing to a read error. This entry comes from a study of technical replicates of blood from a handful of donors. The length of the CDR3 is 14 residues. Looked up from germline, CDR1 is SNHLY and CDR2 is FYNNEI. Here immunoSEQ multiplex PCR was the method, and the copy in TCRdb shows in-frame clones only, minus some. The table includes some 13,000 clones, around 95% detected once. This sequence was found in a human donor in good health. V gene TRBV2 combines with J gene TRBJ2-7; 15 nucleotides line up with TRBD2. The sample was PBMCs. CDR3 loop: CASSVEGLAGGTHF. CDR3 DNA: TGTGCCAGCAGTGTAGAGGGACTAGCGGGAGGTACGCACTTC.